These T cell receptor beta chains were read from a single sample in a study of T cell responses to AZD1222 COVID-19 vaccine. Assay: immunoSEQ multiplex PCR; the TCRdb copy retains only in-frame clones and omits some. The top ten clones hold around 2% of a sample with under 120,000 clones, approximately 96% of them seen once. The sequencing used peripheral blood, collected on day 0 of AZD1222 vaccination. Receptor source: an adult in good health. Each CDR3 is given without its conserved first and last residue.

cdr3_length j_call v_call cdr3_aa
12 TRBJ2-1 TRBV5-1 ASSSPTDMSEQF
12 TRBJ2-2 TRBV27 ASSGTVPPGELF
12 TRBJ1-1 TRBV9 ASSREQMNTEAF
11 TRBJ1-3 TRBV6-5 ASLATRGNTIY
11 TRBJ2-2 TRBV30 AWGLANTGELF
11 TRBJ1-1 TRBV2 ASSEGGNTEAF
13 TRBJ1-6 TRBV27 ASSSSGTGNSPLH
13 TRBJ2-1 TRBV6-4 ASSDGTSDNNEQF
11 TRBJ1-2 TRBV28 ASSRDRGYGYT
11 TRBJ1-2 TRBV5-6 ASSSTVGSGYT
13 TRBJ1-2 TRBV5-1 ASSPGSQRNYGYT
12 TRBJ2-5 TRBV18 ASSPTQIQETQY
11 TRBJ1-2 TRBV7-6 ASSSWGSYGYT
8 TRBJ2-7 TRBV20-1 SARLDEQY
11 TRBJ1-2 TRBV5-6 ASSFTGGHGYT
12 TRBJ1-4 TRBV4-1 ASRIGLGNEKLF
12 TRBJ1-6 TRBV13 ASRDRAYNSPLH
10 TRBJ2-7 TRBV28 ASSTPPSGQY
13 TRBJ2-7 TRBV10-3 AISTGAILSYEQY
10 TRBJ1-2 TRBV28 ASSGGQDGYT
14 TRBJ1-1 TRBV4-2 ASSPNQGQLNTEAF
12 TRBJ2-1 TRBV19 ASSPTDYYNEQF
14 TRBJ2-4 TRBV29-1 SVEDNLRQGAGIQY
11 TRBJ1-2 TRBV28 AVQSSGAPSYT
13 TRBJ2-3 TRBV15 ATSRDRGSADTQY
11 TRBJ2-7 TRBV15 ATSRSGIYEQY
16 TRBJ1-5 TRBV5-1 ASRMGLDRGHRNQPQH
15 TRBJ2-7 TRBV5-1 ASSLDGTSGSVNEQY
11 TRBJ1-2 TRBV7-8 ASSLDWTTGYT
10 TRBJ2-5 TRBV3-1/TRBV3-2 ASQGQQETQY
12 TRBJ1-3 TRBV30 AWSVNIGGNTIY
16 TRBJ2-5 TRBV4-1 ASSQGQPTGRWQETQY
13 TRBJ1-5 TRBV13 ASSLGPPLTSAQH
12 TRBJ1-2 TRBV5-8 ATQTGRWDYGYT
13 TRBJ2-7 TRBV10-3 AISVYIGQTYEQY
12 TRBJ2-1 TRBV7-9 ASSSSGLGREQF
11 TRBJ1-2 TRBV6-4 ASSDGTGAGYT
11 TRBJ1-2 TRBV6-2/TRBV6-3 ASSPTANYGYT
11 TRBJ2-1 TRBV6-4 ASSDGTDFEQF
14 TRBJ1-1 TRBV5-1 ASSLATGSSITEAF
12 TRBJ1-4 TRBV2 ASRGTVNNEKLF